The present entry profiles one T cell receptor beta chain with its context. Per the original data handling: The authors estimated nucleated cell counts from reference gene primer amplification. The protocol was immunoSEQ multiplex PCR, while the TCRdb copy is restricted to in-frame clones and leaves out a portion. V and J calls and clone size follow that table, whereas D and trimming were derived from the DNA. The table has roughly 140,000 clones, around 86% seen once. This specimen belongs to a study of blood T cell repertoires in COVID-19. Individuals drawn from around 25 US areas were about 18 to 100 years old. Assignments of participants to cohorts depended upon their own reported clinical history. Two negative PCRs, clearance, or symptom resolution had been documented for recovered Cohort 3 donors. CDR1 SGDLS and CDR2 YYNGEE come from the germline V gene. Trimming took 3 bases from V and 4 from J, leaving 15 bases between them. CDR3 size: 15 residues.

This chain links TRBV9 with TRBJ2-3; a weak D match, TRBD1 (5 bases). This TCR derives from a man between 60 and 75 years old who had recovered from COVID-19. The sample taken for sequencing was PBMCs or T cells enriched from blood (not recorded which). The CDR3 region has the DNA TGTGCCAGCAGCGCCGAGCAGGGTTTGTCAGATACGCAGTATTTT. The encoded protein is CASSAEQGLSDTQYF.